This paragraph reports one TCR beta chain. The data stem from a study of T cell changes during pregnancy in multiple sclerosis. TCRdb keeps only in-frame clones here, not all; method: immunoSEQ multiplex PCR. Of some 42,000 clones listed, around 90% are singletons. Germline V lookup: CDR1 DFQATT, CDR2 SNEGSKA (reference sequence). With 3 bases removed from V and 7 bases from J, the gap between germline ends came to 6 bases. The length of the CDR3 is 10 residues. The J gene is TRBJ2-5, the V gene TRBV20-1; D is ambiguous. The clonotype comes from a female donor with multiple sclerosis, enrolled in a pregnancy study. The sequences come from CD4+ T cells from peripheral blood mononuclear cells, collected after pregnancy. The DNA for the CDR3 is TGCAGTGCTAGGGCTGGGACCCAGTACTTC. Amino acid sequence: CSARAGTQYF.